Listed here are 4 T cell receptor beta chains from one sample, sequenced in a study of Graves' ophthalmopathy and Graves' hyperthyroidism. The sequenced template was RNA, covering the TCR beta CDR3 region. Following a first-round RT-PCR that used HTBI primers, a second-round multiplex PCR was carried out. TCRdb processed the multiplex PCR reads anew with MiXCR; each CDR3 protein has one entry. The sample shows 450,000 to 600,000 distinct CDR3 sequences, under 45% of them seen only once. The sample taken for sequencing was peripheral blood or thyroid tissue (not recorded which). The receptors originated from an adult man with Graves' hyperthyroidism.

To note about this clonotype: A single base separates this from a much larger clone, so it may be a read error. This sequence joins TRBV24-1 and TRBJ1-2; D uncertain. This CDR3 comprises 14 residues. CDR1 and CDR2 from the germline V gene are KGHDR and SFDVKD. Between the trimmed V and J ends, which lost 3 bases and 1 base, there was a span of 8 bases. The CDR3 protein is CATSDSRNNYGYTF. The CDR3 DNA follows: TGTGCCACCAGTGATAGTCGGAATAACTATGGCTACACCTTC.

The chain employs TRBV5-1 and TRBJ2-7; D uncertain. The CDR3 is 14 residues long. Deletions cut 4 bases from V and 3 bases from J, with 14 bases between. The germline CDR1 and CDR2 sequences are SGHRS and YFSETQ. The CDR3 protein is CASSRSGVGYEQYF. For the CDR3, the DNA is TGCGCCAGCAGCCGAAGTGGGGTCGGCTACGAGCAGTACTTC. Combining the CDR3 with reference TRBV5-1 and TRBJ2-7 gives the whole variable domain KAGVTQTPRYLIKTRGQQVTLSCSPISGHRSVSWYQQTPGQGLQFLFEYFSETQRNKGNFPGRFSGRQFSNSRSEMNVSTLELGDSALYLCASSRSGVGYEQYFGPGTRLTVT.

This chain joins TRBV2 and TRBJ2-5, with 9 nucleotides matching TRBD1. Germline CDR1 is SNHLY and CDR2 is FYNNEI. The CDR3 covers 14 residues. V shed 6 bases, J shed 2 bases, and the junction held 4 bases outside the gene matches. The chain's CDR3 is CASRRGQGQETQYF. The CDR3 DNA is TGTGCCAGCAGAAGGGGACAGGGACAAGAGACCCAGTACTTC.

This chain connects TRBV19 to TRBJ1-3; weak D call: TRBD1 (5 bases). In germline, CDR1 is LNHDA, CDR2 SQIVND (reference sequence). Between the trimmed V and J ends, which lost 3 bases and 0 bases, there was a span of 9 bases. The CDR3 is made up of 15 amino acids. CDR3 sequence reads: CASSIGTFSGNTIYF. The CDR3 DNA reads as TGTGCCAGTAGTATTGGGACCTTCTCTGGAAACACCATATATTTT.